This TCR beta chain was found in a study of T cell changes during pregnancy in multiple sclerosis. This CDR3 has 13 residues. CDR1 and CDR2 (germline): SEHNR, FQNEAQ (reference sequence). The V gene lost 3 bases and the J gene lost 7 bases, with 13 bases spanning the gap. Sequencing was performed with immunoSEQ multiplex PCR; in TCRdb, only in-frame clones are kept and a portion is missing. The table includes 30,000 to 35,000 clones, approximately 88% detected once. The genes are TRBV7-9 and TRBJ2-7; D might be TRBD1 (5 bases). The specimen was CD8+ T cells from peripheral blood mononuclear cells, collected before pregnancy. This sequence was found in a female donor with multiple sclerosis, enrolled in a pregnancy study. CDR3 sequence reads: CASSFGARTEQYF. The CDR3 DNA is TGTGCCAGCAGCTTTGGGGCACGCACTGAGCAGTACTTC.